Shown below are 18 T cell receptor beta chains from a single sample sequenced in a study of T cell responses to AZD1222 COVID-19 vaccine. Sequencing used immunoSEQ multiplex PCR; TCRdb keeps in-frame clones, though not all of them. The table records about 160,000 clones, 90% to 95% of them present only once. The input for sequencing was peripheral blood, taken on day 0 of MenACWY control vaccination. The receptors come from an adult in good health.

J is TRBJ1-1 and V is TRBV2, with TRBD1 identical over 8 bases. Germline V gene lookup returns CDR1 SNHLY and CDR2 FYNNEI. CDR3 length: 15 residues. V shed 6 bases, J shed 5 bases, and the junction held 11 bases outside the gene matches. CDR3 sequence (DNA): TGTGCCAGCAGGGGGGGCCAGGGGGCACAAACTGAAGCTTTCTTT. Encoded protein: CASRGGQGAQTEAFF.

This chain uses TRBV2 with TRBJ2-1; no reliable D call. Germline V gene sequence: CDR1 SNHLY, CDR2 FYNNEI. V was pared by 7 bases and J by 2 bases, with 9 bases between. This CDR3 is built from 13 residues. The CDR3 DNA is TGTGCCAGCATAAAAGCCCCCTACAATGAGCAGTTCTTC. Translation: CASIKAPYNEQFF.

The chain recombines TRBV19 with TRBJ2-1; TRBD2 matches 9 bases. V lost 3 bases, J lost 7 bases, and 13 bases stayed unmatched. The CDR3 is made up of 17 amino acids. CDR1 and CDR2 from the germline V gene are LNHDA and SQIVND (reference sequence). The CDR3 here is CASSMGLIAGVKNEQFF. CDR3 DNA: TGTGCCAGTAGTATGGGTCTGATAGCGGGAGTGAAGAATGAGCAGTTCTTC.

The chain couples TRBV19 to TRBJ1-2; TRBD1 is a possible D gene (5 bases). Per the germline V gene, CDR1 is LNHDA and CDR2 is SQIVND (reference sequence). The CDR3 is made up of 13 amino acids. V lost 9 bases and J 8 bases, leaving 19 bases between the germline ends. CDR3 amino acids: CASSFASHRGYTF. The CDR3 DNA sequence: TGTGCCAGCTCCTTTGCGAGTCACAGGGGCTACACCTTC.

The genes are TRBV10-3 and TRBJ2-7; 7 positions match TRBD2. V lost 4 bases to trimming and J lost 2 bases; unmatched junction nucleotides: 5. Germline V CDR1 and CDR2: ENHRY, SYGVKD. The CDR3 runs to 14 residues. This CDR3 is CAISGSGGTYEQYF. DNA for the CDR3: TGTGCCATCAGTGGCTCGGGGGGAACCTACGAGCAGTACTTC.

CDR3 amino acids: CASSLSANYGYTF. In DNA form, the CDR3 reads TGTGCCAGCAGCTTGTCAGCCAACTATGGCTACACCTTC. The chain employs TRBV11-2 and TRBJ1-2; the D is unclear. Trimming removed 3 bases at V and 2 bases at J, with 7 bases between. The CDR3 sequence is 13 residues long. Per germline, CDR1 SGHAT and CDR2 FQNNGV.

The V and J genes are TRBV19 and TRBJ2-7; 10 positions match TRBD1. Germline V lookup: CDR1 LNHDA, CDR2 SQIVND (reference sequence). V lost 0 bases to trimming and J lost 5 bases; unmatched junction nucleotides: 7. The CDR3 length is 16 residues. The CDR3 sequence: CASSIDWGTGVNEQYF. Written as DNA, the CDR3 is TGTGCCAGTAGTATAGATTGGGGGACAGGGGTAAACGAGCAGTACTTC.

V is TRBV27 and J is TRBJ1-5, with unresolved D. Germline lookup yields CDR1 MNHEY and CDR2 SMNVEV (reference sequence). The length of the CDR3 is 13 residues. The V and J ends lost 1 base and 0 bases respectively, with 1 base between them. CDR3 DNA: TGTGCCAGCAGTTTATTTAGCAATCAGCCCCAGCATTTT. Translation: CASSLFSNQPQHF.

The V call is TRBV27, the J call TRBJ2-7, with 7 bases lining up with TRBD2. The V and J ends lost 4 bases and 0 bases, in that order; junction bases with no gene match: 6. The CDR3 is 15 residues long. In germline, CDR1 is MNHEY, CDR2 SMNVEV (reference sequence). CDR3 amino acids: CASSSPSGSSYEQYF. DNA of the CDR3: TGTGCCAGCAGTTCCCCTAGCGGAAGCTCCTACGAGCAGTACTTC.

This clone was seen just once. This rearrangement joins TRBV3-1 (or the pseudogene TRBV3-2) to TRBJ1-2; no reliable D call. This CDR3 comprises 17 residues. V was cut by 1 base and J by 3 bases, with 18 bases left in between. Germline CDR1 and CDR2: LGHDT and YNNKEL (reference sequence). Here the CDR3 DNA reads TGTGCCAGCAGCCAAGGACGTACGGCAGACCTCCACTATGGCTACACCTTC. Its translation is CASSQGRTADLHYGYTF.

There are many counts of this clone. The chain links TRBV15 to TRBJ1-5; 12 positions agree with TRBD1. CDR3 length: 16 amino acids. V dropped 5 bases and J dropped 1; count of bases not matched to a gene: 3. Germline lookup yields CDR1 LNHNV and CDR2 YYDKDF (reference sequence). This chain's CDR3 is CATSQGQGASNQPQHF. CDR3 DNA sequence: TGTGCCACCAGCCAGGGACAGGGGGCGAGCAATCAGCCCCAGCATTTT.

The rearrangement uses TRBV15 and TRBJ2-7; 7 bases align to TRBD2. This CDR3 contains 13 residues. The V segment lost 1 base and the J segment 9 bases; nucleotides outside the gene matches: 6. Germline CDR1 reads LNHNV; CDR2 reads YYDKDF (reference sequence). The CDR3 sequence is CATSRGKGEGQYF. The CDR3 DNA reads TGTGCCACCAGCAGAGGGAAAGGGGAGGGGCAGTACTTC.

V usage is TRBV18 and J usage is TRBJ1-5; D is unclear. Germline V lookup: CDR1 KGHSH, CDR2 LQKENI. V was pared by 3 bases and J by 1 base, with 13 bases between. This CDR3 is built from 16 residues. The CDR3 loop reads CASSPLTGNSNQPQHF. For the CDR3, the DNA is TGTGCCAGCTCACCCCTGACGGGGAACAGCAATCAGCCCCAGCATTTT.

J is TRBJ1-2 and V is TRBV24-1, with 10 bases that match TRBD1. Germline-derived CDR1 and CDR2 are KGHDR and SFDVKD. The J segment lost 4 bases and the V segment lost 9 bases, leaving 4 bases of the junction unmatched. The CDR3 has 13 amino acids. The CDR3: CATQDRGAYGYTF. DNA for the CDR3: TGTGCCACCCAGGACAGGGGGGCCTATGGCTACACCTTC.

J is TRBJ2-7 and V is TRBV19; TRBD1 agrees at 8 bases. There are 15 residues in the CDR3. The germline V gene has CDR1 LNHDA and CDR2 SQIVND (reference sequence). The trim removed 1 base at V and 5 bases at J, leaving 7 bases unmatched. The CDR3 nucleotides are TGTGCCAGTAGTATAGTGCAGGGGGCCCTCCACGAGCAGTACTTC. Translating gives CASSIVQGALHEQYF.

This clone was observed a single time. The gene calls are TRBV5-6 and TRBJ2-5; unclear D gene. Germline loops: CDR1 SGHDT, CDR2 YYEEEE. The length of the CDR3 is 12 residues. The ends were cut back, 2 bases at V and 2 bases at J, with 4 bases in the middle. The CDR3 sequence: CASSFGQETQYF. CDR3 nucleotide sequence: TGTGCCAGCAGCTTCGGTCAAGAGACCCAGTACTTC.

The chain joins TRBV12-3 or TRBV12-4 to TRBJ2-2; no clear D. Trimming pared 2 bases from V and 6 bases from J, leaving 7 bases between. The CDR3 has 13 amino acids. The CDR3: CASSLISSGELFF. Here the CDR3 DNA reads TGTGCCAGCAGTTTAATAAGTTCCGGGGAGCTGTTTTTT.

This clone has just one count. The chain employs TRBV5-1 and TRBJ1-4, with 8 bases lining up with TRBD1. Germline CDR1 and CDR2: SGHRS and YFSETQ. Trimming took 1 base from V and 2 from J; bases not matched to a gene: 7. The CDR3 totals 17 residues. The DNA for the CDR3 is TGCGCCAGCAGCTTGCTCGGACAGGGTGCGACTAATGAAAAACTGTTTTTT. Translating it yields CASSLLGQGATNEKLFF.